These T cell receptor beta chains were read from a single sample in a study of blood T cell repertoires in COVID-19. The protocol was immunoSEQ multiplex PCR, while the TCRdb copy is restricted to in-frame clones and leaves out a portion. The sample includes about 350,000 clones, roughly 90% of them seen just once. Sequencing was carried out using peripheral blood. These receptors all come from a woman aged 60 to 75 with COVID-19, enrolled during active disease. CDR3s leave out the opening cysteine and the closing phenylalanine or tryptophan.

TRBJ2-3 | TRBV5-4 | ASSPGTDTQY
TRBJ1-4 | TRBV2 | ASSGPDRVEKLF
TRBJ2-1 | TRBV5-1 | ASSLDAGPSYNEQF
TRBJ1-1 | TRBV30 | AWTLQGNAEAF
TRBJ2-1 | TRBV19 | ASSSPDSGRNEQF
TRBJ2-1 | TRBV19 | ASSIRAGGPGNEQF
TRBJ2-1 | TRBV12-3/TRBV12-4 | ASSWGGAGRF
TRBJ2-7 | TRBV5-1 | ASRWAGAQSYEQY
TRBJ2-7 | TRBV7-3 | ASSMTGSSYEQY
TRBJ1-3 | TRBV7-2 | ASSTRQGVGSGNTIY
TRBJ1-3 | TRBV19 | ASSPHTSRGGDTIY
TRBJ1-1 | TRBV10-3 | AISEVGGTEAF
TRBJ2-7 | TRBV28 | ASRWQGALRQY
TRBJ1-4 | TRBV3-1/TRBV3-2 | ASSLPQGANEKLF
TRBJ1-5 | TRBV6-1 | ASSEARTAQGARQPQH
TRBJ2-5 | TRBV6-1 | ASSAPGQGARETQY
TRBJ1-1 | TRBV6-5 | ASSSGTGGVNTEAF
TRBJ2-7 | TRBV5-1 | ASSLAPQGRDEQY
TRBJ2-4 | TRBV5-1 | ASSRLAGGPEAKNIQY
TRBJ1-4 | TRBV4-2 | ASAAAGDLREKLF
TRBJ1-6 | TRBV5-1 | ASSATGAYNSPLH
TRBJ1-1 | TRBV12-3/TRBV12-4 | ASSRQGGTEAF